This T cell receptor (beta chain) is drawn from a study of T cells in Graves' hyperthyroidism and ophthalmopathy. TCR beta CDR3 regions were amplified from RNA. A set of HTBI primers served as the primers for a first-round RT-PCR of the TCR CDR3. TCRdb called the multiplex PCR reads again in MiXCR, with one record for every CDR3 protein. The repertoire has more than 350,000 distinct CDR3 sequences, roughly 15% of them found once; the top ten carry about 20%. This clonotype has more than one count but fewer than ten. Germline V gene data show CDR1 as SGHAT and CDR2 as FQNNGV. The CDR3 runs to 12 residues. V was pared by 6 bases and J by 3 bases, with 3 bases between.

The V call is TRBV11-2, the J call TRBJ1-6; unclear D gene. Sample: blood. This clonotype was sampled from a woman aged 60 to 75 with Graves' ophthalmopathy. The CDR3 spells CASRDYNSPLHF. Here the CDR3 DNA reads TGTGCCAGCAGGGACTATAATTCACCCCTCCACTTT.